The rows below give T cell receptor delta chains drawn from one sample of a study of delta chains in infants with herpesvirus infections. TCRdb re-identified clones in the RT-PCR reads via CATT. Of about 1,500 delta-chain clones listed, roughly a third are singletons. The source was peripheral blood, collected at time point 1 of longitudinal follow-up. These receptors came from a human donor who was a Ugandan infant, either HIV-exposed or HIV-unexposed (not recorded which). CDR3s include the opening cysteine and the closing phenylalanine or tryptophan. Only some rows state a clone size, as once, few, many or a class for expanded clones.

J	length	size	V	CDR3
TRDJ2	15	large	TRDV2	CACDTLGDTTAQLFF
TRDJ1	19	.	TRDV1	CALGGTFPWGIPYTDKLIF
TRDJ1	21	.	TRDV1	CALGENKDLGDTPSYTDKLIF
TRDJ1	23	few	TRDV1	CALGAISGVPYWGIRVGADKLIF
TRDJ1	19	.	TRDV1	CALGASCRGPSPYTDKLIF
TRDJ1	20	.	TRDV1	CSLGELPSPSLLGDTVKLIF
.	16	.	TRAV29/DV5	CAASRSPRGDAHKLIF
TRDJ1	14	large	TRDV2	CACDALGDTDKLIF
TRDJ1	16	.	TRDV3	CALVPTGGYDTDKLIF
TRDJ1	14	.	TRDV1	CALGELASTDKLIF
TRDJ1	18	.	TRDV1	CALGERGPVLGDTDKLIF
TRDJ1	16	.	TRDV1	CALGELPPTLTGGLIF
TRDJ1	21	few	TRDV1	CALGDPTSGYWGNPPTDKLIF
TRDJ1	19	large	TRAV23/DV6	CAVRPLRWGDTRRTDKLIF
TRDJ1	24	.	TRDV1	CALVVLRGWGLIGGGYAVTDKLIF
TRDJ1	21	large	TRDV1	CALGNKAFLLTGGYVTDKLIF
TRDJ1	17	few	TRDV1	CALGELCIPVLGDKLIF
TRDJ1	18	large	TRDV1	CALGEPIVGLWGIDKLIF
TRDJ1	21	.	TRDV1	CALGEIPSGGGYLGRTDKLIF
TRDJ1	25	.	TRDV1	CALGEIEDLMEPNWGIRGGSDKLIF
TRDJ2	21	large	TRDV1	CALGELPTPTGGPPLTAQLFF
TRDJ1	23	.	TRDV1	CALGEAHILPGGLGSPNTDKLIF
TRDJ2	14	few	TRDV2	CACDKWGVTAQLFF